This entry is about one T cell receptor beta chain. CDR3 length: 15 amino acids. V shed 5 bases, J shed 4 bases, and the junction held 6 bases outside the gene matches. Germline V gene lookup returns CDR1 SEHNR and CDR2 FQNEAQ (reference sequence). Among the donors, all were healthy bone marrow donors. PCR involved 60 Vbeta and 13 Jbeta primers. Libraries were prepared by immunoSEQ multiplex PCR; TCRdb keeps only in-frame clonotypes and omits some of them. The data contain about 140,000 clones, 65% to 80% of them seen just once; the ten biggest clones take up 1.6%. The data originate from a study of cytomegalovirus exposure and HLA in healthy donors.

The J gene is TRBJ2-1, the V gene TRBV7-9, with 9 bases fitting TRBD2. Material: PBMCs. This clonotype was sampled from a woman in her 30s in good health and CMV-seronegative. The CDR3, as DNA: TGTGCCAGCAGCAGTTGGACTAGCGATTACAATGAGCAGTTCTTC. Its protein is CASSSWTSDYNEQFF.